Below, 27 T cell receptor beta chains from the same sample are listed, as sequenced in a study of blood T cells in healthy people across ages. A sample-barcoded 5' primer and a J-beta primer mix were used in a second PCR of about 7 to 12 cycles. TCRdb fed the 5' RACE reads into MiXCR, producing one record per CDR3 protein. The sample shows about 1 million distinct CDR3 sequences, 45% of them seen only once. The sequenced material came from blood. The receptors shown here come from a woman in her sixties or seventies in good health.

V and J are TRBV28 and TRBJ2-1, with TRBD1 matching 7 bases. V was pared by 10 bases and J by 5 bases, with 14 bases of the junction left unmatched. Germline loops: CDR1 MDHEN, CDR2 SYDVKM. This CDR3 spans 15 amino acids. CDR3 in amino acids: CANSPTGTADNEQFF. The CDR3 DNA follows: TGTGCCAACAGCCCGACAGGGACCGCGGACAATGAGCAGTTCTTC.

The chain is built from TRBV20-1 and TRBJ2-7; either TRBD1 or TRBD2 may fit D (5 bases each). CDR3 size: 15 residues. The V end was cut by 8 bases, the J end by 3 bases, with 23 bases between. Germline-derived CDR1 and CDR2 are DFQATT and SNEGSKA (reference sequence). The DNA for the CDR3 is TGCAGTACTACCGGGACCCAAAATGTTGGCTACGAGCAGTACTTC. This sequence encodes CSTTGTQNVGYEQYF.

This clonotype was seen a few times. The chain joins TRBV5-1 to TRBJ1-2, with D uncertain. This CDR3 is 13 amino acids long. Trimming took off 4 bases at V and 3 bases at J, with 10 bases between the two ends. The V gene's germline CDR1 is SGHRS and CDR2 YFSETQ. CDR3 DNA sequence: TGCGCCAGCAGCCCGACAAGAGACTATGGCTACACCTTC. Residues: CASSPTRDYGYTF.

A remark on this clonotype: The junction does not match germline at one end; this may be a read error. Written as DNA, the CDR3 is TGTACCAGCAGTTCCTCCAGTTGGGAGAACAATGAGCAGTTCTTC. Translating it yields CTSSSSSWENNEQFF. J is TRBJ2-1 and V is TRBV27; maybe TRBD2 (5 bases). This CDR3 region has 15 residues. From germline, CDR1 is MNHEY and CDR2 SMNVEV (reference sequence).

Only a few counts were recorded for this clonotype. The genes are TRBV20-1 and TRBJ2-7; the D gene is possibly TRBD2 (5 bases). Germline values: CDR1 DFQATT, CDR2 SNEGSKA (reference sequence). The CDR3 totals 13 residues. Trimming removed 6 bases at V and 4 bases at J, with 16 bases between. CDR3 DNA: TGCAGTGCCCGGACTCCCTACGATTACGAGCAGTACTTC. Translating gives CSARTPYDYEQYF.

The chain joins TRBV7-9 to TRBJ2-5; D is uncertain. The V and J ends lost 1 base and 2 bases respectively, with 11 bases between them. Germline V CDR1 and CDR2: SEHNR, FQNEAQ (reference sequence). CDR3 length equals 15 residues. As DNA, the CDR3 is TGTGCCAGCAGCTTAGTTGGCTCCAGGCAAGAGACCCAGTACTTC. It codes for CASSLVGSRQETQYF.

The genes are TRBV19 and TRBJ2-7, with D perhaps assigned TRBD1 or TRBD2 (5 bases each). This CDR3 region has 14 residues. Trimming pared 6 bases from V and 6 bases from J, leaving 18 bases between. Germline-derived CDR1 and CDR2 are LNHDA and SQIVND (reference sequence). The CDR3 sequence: CASSLGPGLFEQYF. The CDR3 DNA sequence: TGTGCCAGTAGCCTTGGGCCGGGGCTTTTCGAGCAGTACTTC. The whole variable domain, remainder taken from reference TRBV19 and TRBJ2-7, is DGGITQSPKYLFRKEGQNVTLSCEQNLNHDAMYWYRQDPGQGLRLIYYSQIVNDFQKGDIAEGYSVSREKKESFPLTVTSAQKNPTAFYLCASSLGPGLFEQYFGPGTRLTVT.

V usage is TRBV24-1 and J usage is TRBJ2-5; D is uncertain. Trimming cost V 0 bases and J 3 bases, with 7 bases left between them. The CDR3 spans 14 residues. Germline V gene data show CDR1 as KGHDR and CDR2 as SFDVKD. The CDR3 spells CATSDLDGEETQYF. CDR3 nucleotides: TGTGCCACCAGTGATTTGGATGGGGAAGAGACCCAGTACTTC.

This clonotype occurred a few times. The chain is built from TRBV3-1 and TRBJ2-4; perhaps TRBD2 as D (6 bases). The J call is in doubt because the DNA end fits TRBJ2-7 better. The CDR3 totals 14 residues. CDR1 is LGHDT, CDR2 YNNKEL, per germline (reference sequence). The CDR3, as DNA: TGTGCCAGCAGCCCACAGGTCCCAGCGGGCGAGCAGTACTTC. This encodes CASSPQVPAGEQYF.

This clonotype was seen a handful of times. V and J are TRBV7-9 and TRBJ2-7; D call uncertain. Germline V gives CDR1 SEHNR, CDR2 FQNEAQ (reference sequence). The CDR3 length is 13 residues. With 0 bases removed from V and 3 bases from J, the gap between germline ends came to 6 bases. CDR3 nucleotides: TGTGCCAGCAGCTTAGCGAACAACTACGAGCAGTACTTC. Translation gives CASSLANNYEQYF.

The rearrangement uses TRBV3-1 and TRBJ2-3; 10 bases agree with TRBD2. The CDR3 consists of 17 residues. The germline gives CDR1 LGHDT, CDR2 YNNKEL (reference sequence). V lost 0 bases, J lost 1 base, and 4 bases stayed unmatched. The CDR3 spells CASSQDKLAGRTDTQYF. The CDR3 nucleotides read TGTGCCAGCAGCCAAGATAAACTAGCGGGACGCACAGATACGCAGTATTTT.

The chain's CDR3 is CASSSPPTGMTDTQYF. The CDR3 DNA is TGTGCCAGCAGTTCCCCACCGACAGGGATGACAGATACGCAGTATTTT. The chain carries TRBV27 and TRBJ2-3, with 7 bases lining up with TRBD1. CDR1 MNHEY and CDR2 SMNVEV come from the germline V gene (reference sequence). This CDR3 is 16 amino acids long. The junction had 10 bases not matched to a gene; V was cut back by 4 bases and J by 3 bases.

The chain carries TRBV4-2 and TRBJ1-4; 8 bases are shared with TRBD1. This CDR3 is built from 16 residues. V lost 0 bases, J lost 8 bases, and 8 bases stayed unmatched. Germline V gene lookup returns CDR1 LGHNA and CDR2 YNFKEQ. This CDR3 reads CASSQDANRGGEKLFF. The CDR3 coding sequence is TGTGCCAGCAGCCAAGATGCCAACAGGGGGGGAGAAAAACTGTTTTTT.

For the CDR3, the DNA is TGTGCCATCAGTGAGTTTTTAAAGCAAACTGGGGCCAACGTCCTGACTTTC. Protein: CAISEFLKQTGANVLTF. The rearrangement joins TRBV10-3 to TRBJ2-6; D ambiguous. The germline V gene encodes CDR1 ENHRY and CDR2 SYGVKD. This CDR3 comprises 17 residues. Trimming took 1 base from V and 2 from J, leaving 12 bases between them.

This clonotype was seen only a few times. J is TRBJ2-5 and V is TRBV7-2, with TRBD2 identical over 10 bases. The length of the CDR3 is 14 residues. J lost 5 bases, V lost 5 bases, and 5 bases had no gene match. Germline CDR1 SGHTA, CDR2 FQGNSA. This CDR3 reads CASSAGLAWETQYF. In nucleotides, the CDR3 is TGTGCCAGCAGCGCGGGACTAGCGTGGGAGACCCAGTACTTC.

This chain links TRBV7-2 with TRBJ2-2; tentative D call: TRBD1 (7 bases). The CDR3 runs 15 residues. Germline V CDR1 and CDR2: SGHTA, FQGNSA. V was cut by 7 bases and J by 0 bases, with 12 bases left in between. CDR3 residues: CASMRGQSNTGELFF. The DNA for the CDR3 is TGTGCCAGCATGCGGGGACAGTCGAACACCGGGGAGCTGTTTTTT.

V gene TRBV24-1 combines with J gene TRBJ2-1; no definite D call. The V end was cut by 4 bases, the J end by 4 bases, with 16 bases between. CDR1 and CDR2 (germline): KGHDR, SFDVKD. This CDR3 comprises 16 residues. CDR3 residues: CATSDSNGALYNEQFF. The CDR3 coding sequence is TGTGCCACCAGTGACTCGAACGGCGCCCTTTACAATGAGCAGTTCTTC.

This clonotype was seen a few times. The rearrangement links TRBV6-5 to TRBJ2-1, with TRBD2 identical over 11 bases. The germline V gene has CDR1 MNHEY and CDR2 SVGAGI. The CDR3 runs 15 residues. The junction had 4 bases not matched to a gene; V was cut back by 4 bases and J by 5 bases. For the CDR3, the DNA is TGTGCCAGCAGTTCCCTAGCGGGAGGAAACAATGAGCAGTTCTTC. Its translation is CASSSLAGGNNEQFF.

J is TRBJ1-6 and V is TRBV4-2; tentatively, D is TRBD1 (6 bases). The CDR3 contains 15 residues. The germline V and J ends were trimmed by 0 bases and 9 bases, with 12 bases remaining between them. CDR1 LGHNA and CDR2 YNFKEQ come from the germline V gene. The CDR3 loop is CASSQEGTRGSPLHF. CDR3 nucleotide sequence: TGTGCCAGCAGCCAAGAGGGGACAAGGGGTTCACCCCTCCACTTT.

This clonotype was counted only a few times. CDR3 bases: TGCAGTGCTCCGGTGGTAGCGGGGCCGGGTGCCCAGTACTTC. Its protein product is CSAPVVAGPGAQYF. The genes are TRBV20-1 and TRBJ2-5; the match to TRBD2 covers 8 bases. The CDR3 totals 14 residues. J was trimmed by 9 bases and V by 5 bases; bases with no gene match: 14. CDR1 and CDR2 from the germline V gene are DFQATT and SNEGSKA (reference sequence).

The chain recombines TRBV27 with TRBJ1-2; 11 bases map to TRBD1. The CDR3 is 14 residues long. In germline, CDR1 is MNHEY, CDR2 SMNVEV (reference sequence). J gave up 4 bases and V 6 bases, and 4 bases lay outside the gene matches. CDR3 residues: CASRDRGRTYGYTF. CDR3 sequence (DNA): TGTGCCAGCAGGGACAGGGGGCGCACCTATGGCTACACCTTC.

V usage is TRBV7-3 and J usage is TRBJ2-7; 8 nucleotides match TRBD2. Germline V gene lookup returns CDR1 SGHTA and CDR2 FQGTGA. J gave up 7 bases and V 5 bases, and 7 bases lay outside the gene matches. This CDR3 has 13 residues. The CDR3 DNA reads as TGTGCCAGCAGCCAACGGGGGGGGGATGAGCAGTACTTC. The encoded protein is CASSQRGGDEQYF.

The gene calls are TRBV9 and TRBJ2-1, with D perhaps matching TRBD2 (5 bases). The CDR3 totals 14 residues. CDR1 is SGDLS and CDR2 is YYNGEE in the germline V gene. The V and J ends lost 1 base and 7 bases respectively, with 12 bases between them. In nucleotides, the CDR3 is TGTGCCAGCAGCGTATCCGGGGAATCGAATGAGCAGTTCTTC. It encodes CASSVSGESNEQFF.

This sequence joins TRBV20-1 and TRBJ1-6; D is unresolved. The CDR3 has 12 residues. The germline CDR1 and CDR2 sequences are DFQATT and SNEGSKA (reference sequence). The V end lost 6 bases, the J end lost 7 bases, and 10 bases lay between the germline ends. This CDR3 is CSARGANSPLHF. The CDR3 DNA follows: TGCAGTGCCCGGGGAGCCAATTCACCCCTCCACTTT.

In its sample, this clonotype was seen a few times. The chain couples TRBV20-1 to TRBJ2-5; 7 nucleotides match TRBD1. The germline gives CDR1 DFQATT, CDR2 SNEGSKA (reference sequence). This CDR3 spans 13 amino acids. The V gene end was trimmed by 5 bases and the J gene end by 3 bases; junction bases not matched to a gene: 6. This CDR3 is CSASNRGKETQYF. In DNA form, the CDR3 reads TGCAGTGCTTCTAACAGGGGAAAAGAGACCCAGTACTTC.

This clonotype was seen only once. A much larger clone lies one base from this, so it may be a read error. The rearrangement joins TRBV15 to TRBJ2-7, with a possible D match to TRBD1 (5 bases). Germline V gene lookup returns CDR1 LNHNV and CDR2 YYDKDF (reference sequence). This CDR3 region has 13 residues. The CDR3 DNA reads TGTGCCACCGGCAGTGGGCAGGGCTACGAGCAGTACTTC. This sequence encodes CATGSGQGYEQYF.

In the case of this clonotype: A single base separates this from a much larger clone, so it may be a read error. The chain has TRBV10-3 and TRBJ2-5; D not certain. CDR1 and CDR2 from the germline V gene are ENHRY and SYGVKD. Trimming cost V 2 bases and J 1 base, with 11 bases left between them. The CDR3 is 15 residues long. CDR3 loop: CAISEASFVQETQYF. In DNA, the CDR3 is TGTGCCATCAGTGAGGCGAGTTTTGTCCAAGAGACCCAGTACTTC.